This T cell receptor beta chain was identified during a study of shared T cell receptors in the human thymus. This table comes from immunoSEQ multiplex PCR, and its TCRdb copy is limited to in-frame clones, with some not included. The top ten clones hold approximately 0.011% of a sample with hundreds of thousands of clones, 88% of them seen once. Trimming took 6 bases from V and 4 from J; bases not matched to a gene: 9. The length of the CDR3 is 15 residues. Germline CDR1 and CDR2: LNHDA and SQIVND (reference sequence). This sample also belongs to another study, concerning human thymus T cells. From that report: Donation was from healthy Finnish infants who were having corrective surgery that addressed congenital heart defects. Thymus tissue was removed during corrective cardiac surgery. It looked as if thymic and blood repertoires used V and J genes in a biased way.

The sequenced material came from thymocytes. V is TRBV19 and J is TRBJ2-3; 8 bases are shared with TRBD2. The origin of this receptor is a boy in the first two years of life with a congenital heart defect. The CDR3 sequence: CASRGVAGGPDTQYF. The CDR3 DNA follows: TGTGCCAGTAGGGGAGTTGCGGGAGGCCCAGATACGCAGTATTTT.